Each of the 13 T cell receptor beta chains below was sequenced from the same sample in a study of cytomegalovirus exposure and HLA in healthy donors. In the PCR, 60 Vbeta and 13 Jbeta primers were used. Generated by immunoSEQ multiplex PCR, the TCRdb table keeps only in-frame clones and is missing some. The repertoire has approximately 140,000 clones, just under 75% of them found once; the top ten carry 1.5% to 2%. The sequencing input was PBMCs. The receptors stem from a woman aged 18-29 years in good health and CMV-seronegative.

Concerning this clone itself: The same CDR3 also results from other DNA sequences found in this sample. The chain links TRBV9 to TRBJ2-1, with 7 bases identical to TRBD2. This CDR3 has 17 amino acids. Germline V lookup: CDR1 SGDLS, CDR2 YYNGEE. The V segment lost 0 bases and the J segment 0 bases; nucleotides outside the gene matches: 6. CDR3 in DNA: TGTGCCAGCAGCGTAGATTCGCGGGAGAACTCCTACAATGAGCAGTTCTTC. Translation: CASSVDSRENSYNEQFF.

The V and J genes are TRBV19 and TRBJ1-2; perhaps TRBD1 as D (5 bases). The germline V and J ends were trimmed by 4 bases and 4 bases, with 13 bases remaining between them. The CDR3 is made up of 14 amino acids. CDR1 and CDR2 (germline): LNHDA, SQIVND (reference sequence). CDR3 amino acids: CASSKGIGFYGYTF. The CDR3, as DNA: TGTGCCAGTAGTAAGGGGATCGGGTTCTATGGCTACACCTTC.

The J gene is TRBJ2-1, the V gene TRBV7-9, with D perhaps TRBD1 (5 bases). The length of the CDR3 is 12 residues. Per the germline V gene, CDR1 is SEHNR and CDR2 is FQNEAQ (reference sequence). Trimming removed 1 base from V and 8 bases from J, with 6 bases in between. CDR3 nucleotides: TGTGCCAGCAGCTTAGGGGGCGATGAGCAGTTCTTC. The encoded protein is CASSLGGDEQFF. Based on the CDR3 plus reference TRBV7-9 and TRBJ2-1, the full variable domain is DTGVSQNPRHKITKRGQNVTFRCDPISEHNRLYWYRQTLGQGPEFLTYFQNEAQLEKSRLLSDRFSAERPKGSFSTLEIQRTEQGDSAMYLCASSLGGDEQFFGPGTRLTVL.

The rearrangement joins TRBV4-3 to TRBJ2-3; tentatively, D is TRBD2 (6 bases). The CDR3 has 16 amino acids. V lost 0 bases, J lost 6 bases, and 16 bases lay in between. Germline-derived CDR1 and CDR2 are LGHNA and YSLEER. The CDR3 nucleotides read TGCGCCAGCAGCCAAGATTGGCGGGGTGTCACCGATACGCAGTATTTT. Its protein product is CASSQDWRGVTDTQYF.

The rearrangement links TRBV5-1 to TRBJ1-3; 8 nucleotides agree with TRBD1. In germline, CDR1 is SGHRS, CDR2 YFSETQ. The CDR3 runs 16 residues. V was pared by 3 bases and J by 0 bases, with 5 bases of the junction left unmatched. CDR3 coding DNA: TGCGCCAGCAGCTCTACAGGGGGACTCTCTGGAAACACCATATATTTT. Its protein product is CASSSTGGLSGNTIYF.

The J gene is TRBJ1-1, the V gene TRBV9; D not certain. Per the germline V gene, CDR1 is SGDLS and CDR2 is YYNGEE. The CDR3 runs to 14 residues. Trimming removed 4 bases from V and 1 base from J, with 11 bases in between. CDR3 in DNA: TGTGCCAGCAGCACCAACCGGGGGAACACTGAAGCTTTCTTT. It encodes CASSTNRGNTEAFF. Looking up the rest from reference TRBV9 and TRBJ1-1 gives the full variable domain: DSGVTQTPKHLITATGQRVTLRCSPRSGDLSVYWYQQSLDQGLQFLIQYYNGEERAKGNILERFSAQQFPDLHSELNLSSLELGDSALYFCASSTNRGNTEAFFGQGTRLTVV.

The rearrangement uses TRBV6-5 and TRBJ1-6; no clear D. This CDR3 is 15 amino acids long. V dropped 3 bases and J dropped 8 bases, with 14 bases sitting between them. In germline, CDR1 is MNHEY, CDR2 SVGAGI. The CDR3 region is CASSYGEASYSPLHF. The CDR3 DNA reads TGTGCCAGCAGTTATGGGGAGGCGAGCTATTCACCCCTCCACTTT.

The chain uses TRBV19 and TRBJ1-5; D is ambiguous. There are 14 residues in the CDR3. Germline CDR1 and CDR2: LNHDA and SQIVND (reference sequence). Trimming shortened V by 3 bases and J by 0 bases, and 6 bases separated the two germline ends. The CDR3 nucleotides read TGTGCCAGTAGTATCTATGATAGCAATCAGCCCCAGCATTTT. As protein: CASSIYDSNQPQHF.

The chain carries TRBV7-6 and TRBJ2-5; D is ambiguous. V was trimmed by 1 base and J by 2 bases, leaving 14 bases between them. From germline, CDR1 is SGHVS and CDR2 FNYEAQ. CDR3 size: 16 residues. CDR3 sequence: CASSLVSRSYQETQYF. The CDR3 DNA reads TGTGCCAGCAGCTTAGTTAGCCGCTCTTATCAAGAGACCCAGTACTTC. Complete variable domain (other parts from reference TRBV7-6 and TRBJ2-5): GAGVSQSPRYKVTKRGQDVALRCDPISGHVSLYWYRQALGQGPEFLTYFNYEAQQDKSGLPNDRFSAERPEGSISTLTIQRTEQRDSAMYRCASSLVSRSYQETQYFGPGTRLLVL.

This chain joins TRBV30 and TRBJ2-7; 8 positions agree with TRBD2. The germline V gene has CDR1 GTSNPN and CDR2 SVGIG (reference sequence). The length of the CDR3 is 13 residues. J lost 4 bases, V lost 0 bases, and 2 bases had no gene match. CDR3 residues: CAWSVGGGYEQYV. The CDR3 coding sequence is TGTGCCTGGAGTGTCGGGGGGGGGTACGAGCAGTACGTC.

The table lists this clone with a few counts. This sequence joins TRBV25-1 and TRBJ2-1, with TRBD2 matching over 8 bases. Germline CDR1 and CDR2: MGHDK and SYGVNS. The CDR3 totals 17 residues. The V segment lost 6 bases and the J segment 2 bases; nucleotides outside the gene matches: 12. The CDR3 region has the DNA TGTGCCAGCAGCCCCACCCCAGGGACTAGGCCCTACAATGAGCAGTTCTTC. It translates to CASSPTPGTRPYNEQFF. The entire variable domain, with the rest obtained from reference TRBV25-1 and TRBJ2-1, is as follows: EADIYQTPRYLVIGTGKKITLECSQTMGHDKMYWYQQDPGMELHLIHYSYGVNSTEKGDLSSESTVSRIRTEHFPLTLESARPSHTSQYLCASSPTPGTRPYNEQFFGPGTRLTVL.

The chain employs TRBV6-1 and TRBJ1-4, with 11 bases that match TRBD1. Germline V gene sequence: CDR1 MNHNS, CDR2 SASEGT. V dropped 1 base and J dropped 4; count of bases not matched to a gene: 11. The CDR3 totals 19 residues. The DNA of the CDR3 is TGTGCCAGCAGTGAAGAATCATGGGACAGGGGGACTGTTAATGAAAAACTGTTTTTT. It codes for CASSEESWDRGTVNEKLFF.

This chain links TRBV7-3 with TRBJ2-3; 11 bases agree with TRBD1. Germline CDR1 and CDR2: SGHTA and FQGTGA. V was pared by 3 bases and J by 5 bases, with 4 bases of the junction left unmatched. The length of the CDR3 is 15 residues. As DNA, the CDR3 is TGTGCCAGCAGCTTTGGACAGGGGGCAGGAGATACGCAGTATTTT. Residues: CASSFGQGAGDTQYF.